This T cell receptor (beta chain) was captured by sequencing in a study of shared clonotypes between healthy human individuals (dated by TCRdb to 2020 to 2021). About the study as a whole: Three men and a couple of women, aged 18 to 49 years, made up the cohort. Per donor, three plates each were used for CD4 naive and CD4 memory, two for CD8 naive, and one for CD8 memory. Blood TCR repertoires of four to six healthy adults were deeply sequenced to estimate repertoire size and the extent of clonotype sharing between individuals. To increase sequencing depth and limit assay-specific biases, TCR repertoire library preparation and sequencing were carried out by different laboratories using diverse techniques. Per donor, leukapheresis produced somewhere between about 0.94 and 9 billion PBMCs.

CD8 naive samples were CD45RO-negative cells positively selected for CCR7, giving a CD45RA+CCR7+ population that excluded TemRA cells. Healthy HIV-negative adults with no recently reported acute infections or vaccinations were included as donors. All donors were Caucasian adults living in Nashville, Tennessee, USA. Blood was collected by leukapheresis, and PBMCs were isolated by Ficoll-Histopaque density gradient centrifugation and then cryopreserved in liquid nitrogen vapor phase. Analytical flow cytometry was used to check the purity and quantity of every magnetically sorted T cell population. Genomic DNA was isolated from every sorted fraction and measured by UV absorbance on a Nanodrop 2000c. The CDR3, cysteine through phenylalanine, is 17 amino acids long. The only DNA kept is the CDR3, 51 bases in frame from the first base. CDR1 is given as SGDLS and CDR2 as YYNGEE, both from the germline V gene. V is cut back by 2 bases and J by 6 bases, with 10 bases in the junction unmatched.

This clone appeared once. Which antigen it targets is not known. One base away there is no much larger clone; base qualities are not given. TCR CDR3 regions were amplified from genomic DNA by multiplex PCR using the deep immunoSEQ assay. For each cell subset, the extracted genomic DNA was distributed evenly across all wells of several immunoSEQ 96-well plates, and each plate served as one replicate. For sorted subsets, each replicate PCR was loaded with approximately 0.2 ug genomic DNA, equivalent to 30,000 or so T cell genomes. Purified libraries were measured with a Qubit 3.0 fluorometer, size-checked on a Bioanalyzer 2100, and measured again with the KAPA Library Quantification kit. Every immunoSEQ 96-well plate was sequenced on a separate single-read 150-cycle Illumina NextSeq 550 flow cell. In the source study's methods: Because the immunoSEQ output included only junctional sequences and no quality scores, the filtering could not be the same as the filtering used for full-length reads. Sequences were annotated with PyIR, a Python wrapper for IgBLAST v1.9, and V/J genes and CDR3 were assigned using IMGT germline references. Reads were removed for weak V/J assignments (E-value above 1e-6), missing CDR3, stop codons, out-of-frame junctions, or ambiguous translated residues. V3J clonotypes were defined as sequences sharing the same inferred V gene, J gene, and CDR3 amino acid sequence. The percentage overlap between two repertoires was calculated by dividing the number of shared unique clonotypes by the size of the smaller repertoire. Three approaches were used to assess repertoire richness: RTK rarefaction, the Chao1 estimator, and Recon v2.1 estimates of unobserved clonotypes. Generation probabilities were computed with OLGA for all TCRbeta clonotypes obtained by the gDNA method from several donors. The table comes from immuneACCESS by way of TCRdb, which keeps in-frame sequences with V and J called. Part of the clones is missing from these tables; in studies checked, under half for an unresolved V gene and the rest for unknown reasons. For V, J and clone size, that table is used; D and trimming come from the DNA. This sample has about 2 million clones in its table, and roughly 94% of those were observed once. The ten largest clones capture 0.85% to 1.3% of the sample.

Overall study results and their limits: Clonotypes shared by all four sorted-subset donors showed higher generation probabilities than non-shared clonotypes. Based on pairwise subsampling, the degree of clonotype sharing among donors was expected to be affected by sequencing depth. Sampling was restricted to blood, and TCR repertoires in tissues likely differ from the TCR repertoires found in blood. Approximately 5% of naive CD4, 3.5% of naive CD8, about 2.1% of memory CD4, and 0.35% to 0.5% of memory CD8 clonotypes were shared across a few donors. Incomplete sequencing was indicated by rarefaction of sorted-subset datasets, despite the large sequencing depth. Because the study included only a small number of donors, the genetic and exposure-history diversity represented was limited. Larger estimated clonotype richness was generally found for naive subsets than for memory subsets.

Sample: naive CD8+ T cells sorted from blood. The cell subset or site label, as the study defines it: CD45RA+CCR7+. The chain couples TRBV9 to TRBJ2-1; the junction holds 11 bases that match TRBD2. The receptor was derived from a man aged 18 to 29 in good health. The CDR3 protein sequence reads: CASSVGRTSGRGNEQFF. Read as DNA, the sequence is TGTGCCAGCAGCGTGGGTAGAACTAGCGGGAGAGGCAATGAGCAGTTCTTC.